This TCR beta chain was retrieved from a study of blood T cell repertoires in COVID-19 (dated by TCRdb to about 2020). With regard to the full study: Samples covering the acute and convalescent phases of COVID-19 were provided by collaborators in the United States, Italy and Spain. The prospective study material was composed of cDNA or gDNA derived from T cells, B-cell-depleted T cells, or PBMCs. The repertoires were made available in a free public database intended to serve as a resource for research on the immune response to SARS-CoV-2. The dataset comprised deeply sampled blood TCRbeta repertoires from subjects exposed to, actively infected with, or recovered from COVID-19. Nearly every sample came with metadata listing a de-identified subject ID, COVID-19 status, age in years and sex. The samples were drawn from the first 160 participants of the ongoing ImmuneRACE study and from under 1,500 subjects provided by 6 global collaborators. Where available, HLA class I and class II types were obtained from metadata supplied by the sample provider rather than from assay-based typing.

Participants in the prospective study were aged roughly 18 to 100 years, lived in about two dozen United States geographic areas, and enrolled through a virtual design. Cohort assignment in the prospective study relied on participant-reported clinical history from a screening survey and a study questionnaire. Recovered participants in ImmuneRACE Cohort 3 were defined as having two consecutive negative NP/OP PCR tests, clearance from a healthcare professional, or resolution of symptoms. Each participant in the prospective study had whole blood, serum and a nasopharyngeal or oropharyngeal swab collected by mobile phlebotomists. Participants in the prospective study had the option to provide additional blood draws and questionnaires over an approximately 2-month period. Prospective study blood samples were shipped either frozen or at room temperature before DNA extraction. TCRbeta CDR3 regions were amplified from genomic DNA using the immunoSEQ Assay, a bias-controlled multiplex PCR. As for how the authors treated the data: Within the assay, amplification of reference gene primers was used to estimate how many nucleated cells each sample contained. Sequence reads were collapsed and filtered to measure the absolute abundance of every unique TCRbeta CDR3 rearrangement. For each sample, productive Simpson clonality was calculated by taking the square root of Simpson's diversity index across productive rearrangements. This is the immuneACCESS table as TCRdb keeps it, with only in-frame sequences that have V and J called. A part of the clones is gone; compared with another copy, unresolved V genes explain less than half, and the rest is unexplained. That table gives V, J and clone size, and the DNA gave D and trimming. The sample yields hundreds of thousands of clones; less than 90% were counted once. The ten most abundant clones make up more than 1% of the sample.

Overall study outcomes, separate from this receptor: The amount of clinical and demographic metadata varied by source and participant and was provided uncurated.

With respect to this clone: Its antigen is unknown. Per-base quality was not reported, and no clone a single base away is much larger than it.

The V end loses 0 bases and the J end loses 0 bases, and a stretch of 9 bases separates them. As encoded in the germline V gene (reference sequence), CDR1 is LGHDT while CDR2 is YNNKEL. Inclusive of the bounding cysteine and phenylalanine, the CDR3 is 15 residues long. The entry retains the CDR3 DNA only, 45 bases that are in frame from base 1. This TCR came from a woman in her twenties or thirties who had recovered from COVID-19. Rearrangement joined TRBV3-1 (or the pseudogene TRBV3-2) to TRBJ2-7; no D gene can be assigned with confidence. The sequencing sample was made of PBMCs or T cells enriched from blood (not recorded which). The nucleotides are TGTGCCAGCAGCCAAGATCTGGTGAGCTCCTACGAGCAGTACTTC. The encoded protein is CASSQDLVSSYEQYF.